The T cell receptor (beta chain) described here comes from a study of T cells in Graves' hyperthyroidism and ophthalmopathy. Study results and limitations: In validation, the model predicted ophthalmopathy. These predictions came a median about 6.5 months before onset. Blood also carried most thyroid clonotypes expanded above 0.001.

Uncontrolled infection, other autoimmune disease, pregnancy or lactation barred patients from enrollment. There are 15 residues in the CDR3. The V gene's germline CDR1 is GTSNPN and CDR2 SVGIG (reference sequence). The ends were cut back, 1 base at V and 3 bases at J, with 15 bases in the middle. RNA transcripts were the template for amplifying TCR beta CDR3 regions. During a first-round RT-PCR of the TCR CDR3, the HTBI primer set was used. A single record per CDR3 protein comes from TCRdb applying MiXCR to the multiplex PCR reads. The sample shows about 500,000 distinct CDR3 sequences, 40% to 50% of them seen only once. A note on this clonotype: The antigen is not known.

The chain recombines TRBV30 with TRBJ1-1; D call uncertain. This receptor was taken from an adult woman with Graves' disease, either hyperthyroidism or ophthalmopathy (not recorded which). Input material: peripheral blood or thyroid tissue (not recorded which). Here the CDR3 DNA reads TGTGCCTGGAGTGCGAGAGGGTTATCTTACACTGAAGCTTTCTTT. Translation: CAWSARGLSYTEAFF.